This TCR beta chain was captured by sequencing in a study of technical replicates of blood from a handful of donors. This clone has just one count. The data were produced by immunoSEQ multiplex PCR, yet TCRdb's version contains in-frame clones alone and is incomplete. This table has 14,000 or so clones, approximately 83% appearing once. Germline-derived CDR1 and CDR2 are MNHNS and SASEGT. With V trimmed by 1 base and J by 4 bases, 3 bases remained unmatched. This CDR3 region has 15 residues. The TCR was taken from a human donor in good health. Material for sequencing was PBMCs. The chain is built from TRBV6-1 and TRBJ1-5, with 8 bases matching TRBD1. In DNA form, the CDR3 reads TGTGCCAGCAGTGAAGGGTGGACAGGGAATCAGCCCCAGCATTTT. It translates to CASSEGWTGNQPQHF.